Listed here is a single T cell receptor (beta chain). Its antigen is unknown. These data come from a study of shared clonotypes between healthy human individuals. The CDR3 has 16 amino acids. V was pared by 2 bases and J by 3 bases, with 16 bases between. The germline CDR1 and CDR2 sequences are KGHSH and LQKENI. Overall study findings and caveats: A generally larger estimated richness was seen in naive subsets than in memory subsets. Few donors limited the genetic and exposure-history diversity represented.

Here immunoSEQ multiplex PCR was the method, and the copy in TCRdb shows in-frame clones only, minus some. The table has around 690,000 clones, 80% to 95% seen once. This TCR came from a man younger than 35 in good health. Some clones in this sample may be carry-over from other donors' samples. J is TRBJ2-5 and V is TRBV18; no definite D call. Specimen: memory CD8+ T cells from PBMCs. Subset given: CD45RO+ cells pooled with CCR7-negative TemRA cells. The CDR3 DNA follows: TGTGCCAGCTCACCAAATGGGGTGGACGGCAAAGAGACCCAGTACTTC. Translation: CASSPNGVDGKETQYF. The whole variable domain, remainder taken from reference TRBV18 and TRBJ2-5, is NAGVMQNPRHLVRRRGQEARLRCSPMKGHSHVYWYRQLPEEGLKFMVYLQKENIIDESGMPKERFSAEFPKEGPSILRIQQVVRGDSAAYFCASSPNGVDGKETQYFGPGTRLLVL.